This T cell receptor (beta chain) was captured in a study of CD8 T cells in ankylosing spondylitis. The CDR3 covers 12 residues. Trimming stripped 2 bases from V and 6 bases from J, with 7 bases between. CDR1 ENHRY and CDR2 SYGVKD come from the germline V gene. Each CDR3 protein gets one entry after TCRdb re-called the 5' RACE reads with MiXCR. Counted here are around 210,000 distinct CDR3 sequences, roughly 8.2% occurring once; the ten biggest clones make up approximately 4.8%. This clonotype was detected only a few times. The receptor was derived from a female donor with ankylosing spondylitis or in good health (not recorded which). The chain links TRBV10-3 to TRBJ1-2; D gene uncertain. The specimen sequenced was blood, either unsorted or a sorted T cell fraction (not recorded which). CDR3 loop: CAISERPHGYTF. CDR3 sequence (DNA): TGTGCCATCAGTGAGCGGCCCCATGGCTACACCTTC.